What follows is one T cell receptor beta chain and its context. The data stem from a study of blood T cell repertoires in COVID-19. At the level of the study: Whether acute or convalescent, the COVID-19 samples came from the United States, Italy and Spain. T cells, B-cell-depleted T cells, or PBMCs supplied cDNA or gDNA.

In the source study's methods: Counts of nucleated cells, estimated from reference gene primer amplification, were obtained. Clones were read by immunoSEQ multiplex PCR, and TCRdb kept only the in-frame ones, dropping some. V, J and clone size are those of that table, while D and trimming were read from the DNA. Of 65,000 to 80,000 clones listed, about nine tenths are singletons. Material for sequencing was peripheral blood. This sequence was found in a man between 25 and 39 years old with acute or convalescent COVID-19.

Here the CDR3 reads CASSRDSSNEKLFF. DNA for the CDR3: TGTGCCAGCTCCCGAGACAGTTCTAATGAAAAACTGTTTTTT. The chain links TRBV18 to TRBJ1-4; D is perhaps TRBD1 (5 bases). The CDR3 spans 14 residues. Germline loops: CDR1 KGHSH, CDR2 LQKENI. V lost 6 bases and J 3 bases, leaving 11 bases between the germline ends.